This T cell receptor beta chain was observed in a study of shared clonotypes between healthy human individuals. The assay was immunoSEQ multiplex PCR, and TCRdb's table has in-frame clones only and misses some. The sample consists of about 2.3 million clones, around 90% of them appearing once. This sequence originates from a young man in good health. Some clones in this sample may be carry-over from other donors' samples. Sequenced: naive CD4+ T cells from PBMCs. This sample's subset: CD45RA+ positively selected.

CDR3 in amino acids: CASSKEILPYEQYF. CDR3 sequence (DNA): TGTGCCAGCAGCAAGGAGATCCTCCCCTACGAGCAGTACTTC. The J gene is TRBJ2-7, the V gene TRBV25-1, with D uncertain. CDR1 is MGHDK, CDR2 SYGVNS, per germline. V was trimmed by 6 bases and J by 2 bases, leaving 14 bases between them. The CDR3 loop spans 14 amino acids.